The present T cell receptor (beta chain) was sequenced within a study of T cell responses to AZD1222 COVID-19 vaccine. Background on the study: Combined were second doses at about 4 or about 12 weeks.

Method: immunoSEQ multiplex PCR; TCRdb's copy keeps in-frame clones and lacks some. The profile shows roughly 140,000 clones, more than 70% of them singletons. Study results and limitations: Seropositive status at baseline applied to only 5 to 7 AZD1222 recipients. Epitopes outside B.1.351 and B.1.1.7 mutated regions reportedly drew nearly half of spike TCRs.

This clone was detected only once. Its antigen is currently unknown. The CDR3 length is 12 residues. Germline assignment: CDR1 SGHNT and CDR2 YYREEE (reference sequence). Trimming removed 2 bases at V and 11 bases at J, with 13 bases between. The receptor's source is an adult in good health. This material consisted of peripheral blood, taken on day 0 of AZD1222 vaccination. The chain links TRBV5-4 to TRBJ1-1; D might be TRBD1 (5 bases). The CDR3 DNA is TGTGCCAGCAGCTTTATGAGGGGAGAGGCTTTCTTT. This gives the protein CASSFMRGEAFF.